The rows below give T cell receptor beta chains drawn from one sample of a study of blood T cell repertoires in COVID-19. TCRdb keeps only in-frame clones here, not all; method: immunoSEQ multiplex PCR. The data show about 36,000 clones, 75% to 90% seen once. The sequencing input was peripheral blood. Source of these receptors: a man between 65 and 85 years old with acute or convalescent COVID-19. CDR3s include the opening cysteine and the closing phenylalanine or tryptophan. The D gene is left open where the match is weak. The listing skips clone size in some rows; elsewhere it reads once, few, many or a size class.

clone size | D gene | J gene | V gene | CDR3 protein | CDR3 DNA
- | - | TRBJ2-7 | TRBV7-2 | CASSLGSGPYEQYF | TGTGCCAGCAGCTTAGGAAGCGGACCCTACGAGCAGTACTTC
- | - | TRBJ1-5 | TRBV12-3/TRBV12-4 | CASSSTYQPQHF | TGTGCCAGCAGTTCTACCTATCAGCCCCAGCATTTT
once | - | TRBJ2-5 | TRBV7-2 | CASSARGIEETQYF | TGTGCCAGCAGCGCCCGGGGGATCGAAGAGACCCAGTACTTC
- | - | TRBJ2-1 | TRBV10-1 | CASSESTGKDLRDEQFF | TGCGCCAGCAGTGAGTCGACAGGTAAGGACCTTAGGGATGAGCAGTTCTTC
- | TRBD1 | TRBJ1-2 | TRBV28 | CASSSSGGNYGYTF | TGTGCCAGCAGTAGTTCAGGGGGTAACTATGGCTACACCTTC
- | TRBD2 | TRBJ2-7 | TRBV27 | CASRKAGGSGYEQYF | TGTGCCAGCAGAAAAGCGGGAGGGTCGGGGTACGAGCAGTACTTC
- | TRBD2 | TRBJ2-1 | TRBV5-1 | CASSLGASGYNEQFF | TGCGCCAGCAGCTTGGGGGCTAGCGGATACAATGAGCAGTTCTTC
- | - | TRBJ1-6 | TRBV29-1 | CSVGTGIGSPLHF | TGCAGCGTTGGGACGGGGATCGGTTCACCCCTCCACTTT
- | - | TRBJ1-5 | TRBV6-1 | CASSEDNSSFRPQHF | TGTGCCAGCAGTGAAGATAATTCGAGTTTCCGCCCCCAGCATTTT
- | TRBD2 | TRBJ2-3 | TRBV20-1 | CSASSGSPADTQYF | TGCAGTGCTAGTAGCGGGAGCCCCGCAGATACGCAGTATTTT
once | - | TRBJ1-4 | TRBV5-4 | CASSLSGSHNEKLFF | TGTGCCAGCAGCTTGTCAGGCTCCCATAATGAAAAACTGTTTTTT
- | - | TRBJ2-1 | TRBV5-1 | CASSLGLGGSLGNEQFF | TGCGCCAGCAGCTTGGGACTCGGGGGTAGTCTGGGGAATGAGCAGTTCTTC
once | TRBD1 | TRBJ1-5 | TRBV7-2 | CASSSGQQPQHF | TGTGCCAGCAGCTCGGGACAGCAGCCCCAGCATTTT
- | - | TRBJ1-1 | TRBV11-2 | CASSLRGGKWNTEAFF | TGTGCCAGCAGCTTACGGGGGGGCAAGTGGAACACTGAAGCTTTCTTT
- | - | TRBJ2-7 | TRBV6-5 | CASRDSIYEQYF | TGTGCCAGCAGGGACAGTATCTACGAGCAGTACTTC
- | - | TRBJ2-1 | TRBV7-9 | CASSIGIHNEQFF | TGTGCCAGCAGCATCGGGATTCACAATGAGCAGTTCTTC
- | TRBD2 | TRBJ2-1 | TRBV4-3 | CASSQDSSGRAGYNEQFF | TGCGCCAGCAGCCAAGATTCTAGCGGGAGGGCCGGGTACAATGAGCAGTTCTTC
- | - | TRBJ1-1 | TRBV7-3 | CASSLIAEGTEAFF | TGTGCCAGCAGCTTAATCGCTGAGGGAACTGAAGCTTTCTTT
- | TRBD2 | TRBJ2-7 | TRBV9 | CASSKLAGTYEQYF | TGTGCCAGCAGCAAACTAGCGGGAACCTACGAGCAGTACTTC
- | TRBD1 | TRBJ1-5 | TRBV3-1/TRBV3-2 | CASGDRGDSNQPQHF | TGTGCCAGCGGGGACAGGGGAGATAGCAATCAGCCCCAGCATTTT
- | TRBD1 | TRBJ1-2 | TRBV6-5 | CASRTGSGNYGYTF | TGTGCCAGCAGGACAGGGTCGGGCAACTATGGCTACACCTTC
- | - | TRBJ1-1 | TRBV19 | CASSDSFLNTEAFF | TGTGCCAGTAGCGACAGTTTCCTGAACACTGAAGCTTTCTTT
- | - | TRBJ2-3 | TRBV6-5 | CASSSGTTRDTQYF | TGTGCCAGCAGTTCCGGGACAACCCGAGATACGCAGTATTTT